The T cell receptor beta chain described here comes from a study of cytomegalovirus exposure and HLA in healthy donors. The sample holds a few counts of this clone. The CDR3 runs 13 residues. Trimming shortened V by 4 bases and J by 4 bases, and 11 bases separated the two germline ends. Germline CDR1 is SGDLS and CDR2 is YYNGEE. PCR used 60 Vbeta primers and 13 Jbeta primers. Sequenced by immunoSEQ multiplex PCR; TCRdb stores in-frame clones only, minus some. The table shows under 200,000 clones, with nearly 80% occurring only once. Sequenced: PBMCs. The V gene is TRBV9, the J gene TRBJ2-5; no firm D call. This TCR came from a middle-aged woman in good health and CMV-seronegative. CDR3 nucleotide sequence: TGTGCCAGCAGCTCGCGACTGGGAGAGACCCAGTACTTC. Protein product: CASSSRLGETQYF. Full variable domain (outside the CDR3, taken from reference TRBV9 and TRBJ2-5): DSGVTQTPKHLITATGQRVTLRCSPRSGDLSVYWYQQSLDQGLQFLIQYYNGEERAKGNILERFSAQQFPDLHSELNLSSLELGDSALYFCASSSRLGETQYFGPGTRLLVL.